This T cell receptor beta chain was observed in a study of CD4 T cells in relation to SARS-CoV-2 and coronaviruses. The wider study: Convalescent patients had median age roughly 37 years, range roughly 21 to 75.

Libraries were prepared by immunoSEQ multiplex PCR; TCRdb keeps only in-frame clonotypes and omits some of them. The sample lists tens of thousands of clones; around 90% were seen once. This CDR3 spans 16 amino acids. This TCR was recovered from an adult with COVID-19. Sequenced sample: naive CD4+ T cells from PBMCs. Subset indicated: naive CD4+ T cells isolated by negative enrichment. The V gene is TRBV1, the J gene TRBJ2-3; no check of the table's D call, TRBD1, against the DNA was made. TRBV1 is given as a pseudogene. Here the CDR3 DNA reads TGCACCAGCAGCCTCACCGGGACAGGGGTAGAAGATACGCAGTATTTT. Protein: CTSSLTGTGVEDTQYF.